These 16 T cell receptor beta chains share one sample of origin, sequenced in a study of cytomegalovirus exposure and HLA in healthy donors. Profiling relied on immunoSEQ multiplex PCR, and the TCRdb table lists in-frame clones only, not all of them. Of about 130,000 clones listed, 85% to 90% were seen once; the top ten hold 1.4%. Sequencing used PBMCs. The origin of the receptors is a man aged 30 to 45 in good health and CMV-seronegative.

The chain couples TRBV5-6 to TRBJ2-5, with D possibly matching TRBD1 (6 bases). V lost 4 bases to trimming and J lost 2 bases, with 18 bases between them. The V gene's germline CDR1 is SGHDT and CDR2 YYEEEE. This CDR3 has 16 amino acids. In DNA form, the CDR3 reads TGTGCCAGCAGCCAGGAACAGGGAACCCTACAAGAGACCCAGTACTTC. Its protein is CASSQEQGTLQETQYF.

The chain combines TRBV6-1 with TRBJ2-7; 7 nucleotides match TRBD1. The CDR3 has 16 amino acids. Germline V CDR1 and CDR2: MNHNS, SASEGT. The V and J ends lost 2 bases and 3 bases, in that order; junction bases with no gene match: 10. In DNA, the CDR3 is TGTGCCAGCAGTGAAAACGGGGCAGGGGGTAGCTACGAGCAGTACTTC. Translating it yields CASSENGAGGSYEQYF.

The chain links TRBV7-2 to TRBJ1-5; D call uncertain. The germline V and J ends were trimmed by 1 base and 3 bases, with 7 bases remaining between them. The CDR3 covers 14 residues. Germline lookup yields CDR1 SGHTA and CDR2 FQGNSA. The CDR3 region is CASSLGRNNQPQHF. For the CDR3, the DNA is TGTGCCAGCAGCTTAGGGCGGAACAATCAGCCCCAGCATTTT.

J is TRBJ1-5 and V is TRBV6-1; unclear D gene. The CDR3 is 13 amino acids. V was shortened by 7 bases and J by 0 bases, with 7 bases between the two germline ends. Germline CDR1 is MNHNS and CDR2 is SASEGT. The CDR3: CASTTYSNQPQHF. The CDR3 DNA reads TGTGCCAGCACTACTTATAGCAATCAGCCCCAGCATTTT.

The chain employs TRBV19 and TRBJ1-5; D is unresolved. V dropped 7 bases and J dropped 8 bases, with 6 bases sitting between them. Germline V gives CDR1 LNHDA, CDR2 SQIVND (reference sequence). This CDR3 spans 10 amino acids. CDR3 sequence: CASNLEPQHF. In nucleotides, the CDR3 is TGTGCCAGTAATCTTGAGCCCCAGCATTTT.

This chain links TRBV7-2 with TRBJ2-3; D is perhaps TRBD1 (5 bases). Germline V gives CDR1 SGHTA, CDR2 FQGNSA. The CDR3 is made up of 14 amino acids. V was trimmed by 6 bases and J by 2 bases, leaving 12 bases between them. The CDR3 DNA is TGTGCCAGCAGTCTTAGGGGCGCCACAGATACGCAGTATTTT. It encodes CASSLRGATDTQYF.

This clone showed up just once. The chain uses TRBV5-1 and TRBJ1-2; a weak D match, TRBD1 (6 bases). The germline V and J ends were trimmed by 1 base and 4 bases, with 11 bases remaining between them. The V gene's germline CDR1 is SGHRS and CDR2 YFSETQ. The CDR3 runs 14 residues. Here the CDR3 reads CASSLTGQLYGYTF. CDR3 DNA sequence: TGCGCCAGCAGCTTGACTGGACAGCTCTATGGCTACACCTTC.

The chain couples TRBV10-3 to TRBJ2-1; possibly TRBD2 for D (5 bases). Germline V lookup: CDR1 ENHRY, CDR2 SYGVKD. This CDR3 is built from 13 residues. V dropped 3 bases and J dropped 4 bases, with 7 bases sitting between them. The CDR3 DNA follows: TGTGCCATCAGTGACGGGGTTTACAATGAGCAGTTCTTC. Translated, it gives CAISDGVYNEQFF.

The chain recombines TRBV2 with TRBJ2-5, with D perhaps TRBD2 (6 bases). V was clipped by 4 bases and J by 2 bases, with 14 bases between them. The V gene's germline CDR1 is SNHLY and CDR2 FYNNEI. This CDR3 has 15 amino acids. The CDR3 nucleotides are TGTGCCAGCAGTGGGAGGGCGGAGAGACAAGAGACCCAGTACTTC. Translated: CASSGRAERQETQYF.

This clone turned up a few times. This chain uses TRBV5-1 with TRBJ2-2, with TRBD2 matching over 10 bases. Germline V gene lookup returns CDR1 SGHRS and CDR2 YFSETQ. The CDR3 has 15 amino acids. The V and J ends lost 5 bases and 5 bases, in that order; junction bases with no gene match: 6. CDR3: CASRAGGLGTGELFF. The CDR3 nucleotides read TGCGCCAGCAGAGCGGGAGGGCTCGGAACCGGGGAGCTGTTTTTT. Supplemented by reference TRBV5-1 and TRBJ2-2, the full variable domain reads KAGVTQTPRYLIKTRGQQVTLSCSPISGHRSVSWYQQTPGQGLQFLFEYFSETQRNKGNFPGRFSGRQFSNSRSEMNVSTLELGDSALYLCASRAGGLGTGELFFGEGSRLTVL.

This CDR3 is CASEGSGNTIYF. In nucleotides, the CDR3 is TGTGCCAGCGAGGGCTCTGGAAACACCATATATTTT. The V and J genes are TRBV28 and TRBJ1-3, with D hard to call. CDR1 is MDHEN and CDR2 is SYDVKM in the germline V gene. The CDR3 is 12 amino acids. The V gene lost 8 bases and the J gene lost 0 bases, with 5 bases spanning the gap.

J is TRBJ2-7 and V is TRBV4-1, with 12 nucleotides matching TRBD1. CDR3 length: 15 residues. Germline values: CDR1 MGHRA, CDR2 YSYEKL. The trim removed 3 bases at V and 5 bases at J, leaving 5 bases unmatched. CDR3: CASSHPGQGAHEQYF. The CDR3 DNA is TGCGCCAGCAGCCACCCGGGACAGGGGGCACACGAGCAGTACTTC.

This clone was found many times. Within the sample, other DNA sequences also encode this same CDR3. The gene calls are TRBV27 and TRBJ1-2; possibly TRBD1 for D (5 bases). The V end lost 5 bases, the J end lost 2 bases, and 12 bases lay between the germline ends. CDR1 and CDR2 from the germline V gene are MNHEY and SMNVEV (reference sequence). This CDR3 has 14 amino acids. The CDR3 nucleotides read TGTGCCAGCAGTCGTCGGGGGGGGAACTATGGCTACACCTTC. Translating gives CASSRRGGNYGYTF.

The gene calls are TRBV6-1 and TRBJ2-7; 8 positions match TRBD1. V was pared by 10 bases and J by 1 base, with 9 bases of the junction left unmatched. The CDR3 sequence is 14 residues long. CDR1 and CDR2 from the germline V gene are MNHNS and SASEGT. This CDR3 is CATRTGKNSYEQYF. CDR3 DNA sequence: TGTGCCACCCGGACAGGGAAAAATTCCTACGAGCAGTACTTC.

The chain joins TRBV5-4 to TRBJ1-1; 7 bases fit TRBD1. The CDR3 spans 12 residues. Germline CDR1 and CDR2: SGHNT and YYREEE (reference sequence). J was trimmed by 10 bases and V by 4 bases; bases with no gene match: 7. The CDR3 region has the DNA TGTGCCAGCAGCCGCGACAGGGAGCGAGCTTTCTTT. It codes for CASSRDRERAFF. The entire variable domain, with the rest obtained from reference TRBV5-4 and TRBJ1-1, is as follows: ETGVTQSPTHLIKTRGQQVTLRCSSQSGHNTVSWYQQALGQGPQFIFQYYREEENGRGNFPPRFSGLQFPNYSSELNVNALELDDSALYLCASSRDRERAFFGQGTRLTVV.

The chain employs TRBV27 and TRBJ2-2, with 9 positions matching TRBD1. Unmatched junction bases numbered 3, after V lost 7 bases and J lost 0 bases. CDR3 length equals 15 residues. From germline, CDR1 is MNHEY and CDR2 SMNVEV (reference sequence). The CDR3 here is CASKRQGANTGELFF. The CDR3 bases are TGTGCCAGCAAACGACAGGGGGCGAACACCGGGGAGCTGTTTTTT.